The sequence of this T cell receptor (beta chain) was determined in a study of cytomegalovirus exposure and HLA in healthy donors. Comment on this clone: Its specificity is unknown.

Study findings and constraints: A highly shared variant cluster was judged a likely technical artifact.

This PCR relied on a set of 60 Vbeta primers and 13 Jbeta primers. The repertoire was sequenced with immunoSEQ multiplex PCR; TCRdb's copy has only in-frame clones and lacks some. The sample has 150,000 to 200,000 clones; 70% to 80% are singletons. The ends lost 11 bases at V and 6 bases at J; junction bases unmatched: 8. This CDR3 comprises 13 residues. The germline CDR1 and CDR2 sequences are MNHNS and SASEGT. This TCR was sampled from a middle-aged man in good health and CMV-seronegative. The chain employs TRBV6-1 and TRBJ2-2, with TRBD1 identical over 8 bases. Sequencing was performed on PBMCs. In DNA form, the CDR3 reads TGTGCCGGGGATTCAGGGGGCTCCGGGGAGCTGTTTTTT. This translates into CAGDSGGSGELFF.